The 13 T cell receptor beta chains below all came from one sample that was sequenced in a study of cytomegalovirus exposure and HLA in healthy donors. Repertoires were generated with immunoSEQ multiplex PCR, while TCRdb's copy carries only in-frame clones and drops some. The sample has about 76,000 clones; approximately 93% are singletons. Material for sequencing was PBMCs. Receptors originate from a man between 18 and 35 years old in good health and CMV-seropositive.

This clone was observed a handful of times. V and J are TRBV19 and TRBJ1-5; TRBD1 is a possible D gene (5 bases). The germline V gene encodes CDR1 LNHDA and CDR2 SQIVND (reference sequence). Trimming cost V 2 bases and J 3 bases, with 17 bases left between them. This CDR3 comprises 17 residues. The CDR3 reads CASSIPLGRGYNQPQHF. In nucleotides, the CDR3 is TGTGCCAGTAGTATACCTCTGGGGAGGGGATACAATCAGCCCCAGCATTTT. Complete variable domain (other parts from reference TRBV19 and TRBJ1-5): DGGITQSPKYLFRKEGQNVTLSCEQNLNHDAMYWYRQDPGQGLRLIYYSQIVNDFQKGDIAEGYSVSREKKESFPLTVTSAQKNPTAFYLCASSIPLGRGYNQPQHFGDGTRLSIL.

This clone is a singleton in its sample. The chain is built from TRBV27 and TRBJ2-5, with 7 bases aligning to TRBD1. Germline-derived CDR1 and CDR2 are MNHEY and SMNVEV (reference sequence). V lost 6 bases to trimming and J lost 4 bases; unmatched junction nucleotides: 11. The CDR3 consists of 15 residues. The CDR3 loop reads CASRPYGTALETQYF. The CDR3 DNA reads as TGTGCCAGCAGACCCTATGGGACAGCATTAGAGACCCAGTACTTC.

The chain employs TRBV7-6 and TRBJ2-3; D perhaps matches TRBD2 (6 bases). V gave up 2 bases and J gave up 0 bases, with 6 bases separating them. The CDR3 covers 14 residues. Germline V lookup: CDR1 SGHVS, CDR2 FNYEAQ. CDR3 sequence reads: CASSLRGSTDTQYF. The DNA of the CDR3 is TGTGCCAGCAGCTTACGGGGGAGCACAGATACGCAGTATTTT.

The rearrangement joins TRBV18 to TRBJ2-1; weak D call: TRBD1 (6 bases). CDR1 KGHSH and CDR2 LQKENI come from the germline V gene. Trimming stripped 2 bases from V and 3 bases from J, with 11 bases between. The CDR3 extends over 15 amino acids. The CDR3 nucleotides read TGTGCCAGCTCACCAACGGGACACAACTACAATGAGCAGTTCTTC. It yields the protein CASSPTGHNYNEQFF.

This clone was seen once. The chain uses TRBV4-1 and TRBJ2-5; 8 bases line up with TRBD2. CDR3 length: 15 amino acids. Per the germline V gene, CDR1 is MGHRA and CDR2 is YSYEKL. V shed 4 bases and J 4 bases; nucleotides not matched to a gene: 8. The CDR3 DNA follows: TGCGCCAGCAGCCCCAGGGGACTAGAGGTAGAGACCCAGTACTTC. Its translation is CASSPRGLEVETQYF.

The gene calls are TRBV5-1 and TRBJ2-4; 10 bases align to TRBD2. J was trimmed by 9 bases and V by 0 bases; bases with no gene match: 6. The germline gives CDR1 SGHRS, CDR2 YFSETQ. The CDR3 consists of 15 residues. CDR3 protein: CASSLGAGGPGIQYF. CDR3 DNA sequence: TGCGCCAGCAGCTTGGGAGCGGGAGGGCCGGGCATTCAGTACTTC. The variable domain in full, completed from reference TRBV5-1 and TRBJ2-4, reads KAGVTQTPRYLIKTRGQQVTLSCSPISGHRSVSWYQQTPGQGLQFLFEYFSETQRNKGNFPGRFSGRQFSNSRSEMNVSTLELGDSALYLCASSLGAGGPGIQYFGAGTRLSVL.

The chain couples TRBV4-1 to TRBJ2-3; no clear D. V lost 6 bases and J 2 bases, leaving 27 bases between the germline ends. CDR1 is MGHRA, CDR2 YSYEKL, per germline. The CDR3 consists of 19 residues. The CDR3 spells CASRHKPFTTRVVTDTQYF. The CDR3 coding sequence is TGCGCCAGCAGACATAAACCTTTTACTACACGAGTGGTCACAGATACGCAGTATTTT.

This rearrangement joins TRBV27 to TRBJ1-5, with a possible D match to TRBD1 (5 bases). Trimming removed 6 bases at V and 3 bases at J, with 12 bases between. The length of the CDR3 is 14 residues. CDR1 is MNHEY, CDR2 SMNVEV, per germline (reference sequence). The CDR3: CASRQGRNNQPQHF. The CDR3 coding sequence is TGTGCCAGCAGGCAGGGCCGGAACAATCAGCCCCAGCATTTT.

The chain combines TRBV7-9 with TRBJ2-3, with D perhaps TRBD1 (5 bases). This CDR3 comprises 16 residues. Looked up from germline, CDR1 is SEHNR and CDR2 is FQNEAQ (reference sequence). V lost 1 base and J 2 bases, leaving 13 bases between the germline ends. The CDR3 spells CASSLDGRVNTDTQYF. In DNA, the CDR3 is TGTGCCAGCAGCTTAGATGGCAGGGTAAACACAGATACGCAGTATTTT.

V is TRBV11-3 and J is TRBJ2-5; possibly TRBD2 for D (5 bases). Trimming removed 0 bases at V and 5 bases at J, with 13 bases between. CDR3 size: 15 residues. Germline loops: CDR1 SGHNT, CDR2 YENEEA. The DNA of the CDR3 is TGTGCCAGCAGCTTAGAGAGTGGGAGAGGGGAGACCCAGTACTTC. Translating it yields CASSLESGRGETQYF.

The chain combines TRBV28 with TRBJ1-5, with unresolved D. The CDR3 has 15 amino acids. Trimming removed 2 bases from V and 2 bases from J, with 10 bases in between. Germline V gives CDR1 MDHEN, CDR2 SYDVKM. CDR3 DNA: TGTGCCAGCAGTTTACCAGTCATCGGCAATCAGCCCCAGCATTTT. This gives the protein CASSLPVIGNQPQHF.

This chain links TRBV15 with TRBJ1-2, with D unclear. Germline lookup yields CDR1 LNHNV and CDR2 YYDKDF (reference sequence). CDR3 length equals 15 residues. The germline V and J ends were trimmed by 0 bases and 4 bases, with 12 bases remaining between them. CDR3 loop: CATSREGVWSYGYTF. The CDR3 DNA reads TGTGCCACCAGCAGAGAGGGAGTATGGAGCTATGGCTACACCTTC.

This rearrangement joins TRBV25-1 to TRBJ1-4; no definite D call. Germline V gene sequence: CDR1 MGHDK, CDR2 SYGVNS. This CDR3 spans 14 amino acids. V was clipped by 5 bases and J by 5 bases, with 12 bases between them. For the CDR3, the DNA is TGTGCCAGCAGTTCTTGGCAGGCGAATGAAAAACTGTTTTTT. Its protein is CASSSWQANEKLFF. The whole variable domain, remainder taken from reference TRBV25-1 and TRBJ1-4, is EADIYQTPRYLVIGTGKKITLECSQTMGHDKMYWYQQDPGMELHLIHYSYGVNSTEKGDLSSESTVSRIRTEHFPLTLESARPSHTSQYLCASSSWQANEKLFFGSGTQLSVL.